Following are 27 T cell receptor beta chains from one sample sequenced in a study of control samples from healthy donors and cancer patients. Data came from immunoSEQ multiplex PCR; TCRdb stores just in-frame clones and leaves some out. The table records 100,000 to 150,000 clones, approximately 92% of them present only once. Source material: PBMCs. Receptors originate from an elderly man with head and neck cancer.

The V and J genes are TRBV11-2 and TRBJ1-3; maybe TRBD1 (6 bases). The CDR3 has 18 amino acids. The V gene lost 4 bases and the J gene lost 0 bases, with 19 bases spanning the gap. The germline gives CDR1 SGHAT, CDR2 FQNNGV. The CDR3 loop reads CASSSNGGYSGSGNTIYF. As DNA, the CDR3 is TGTGCCAGCAGCTCAAACGGGGGCTACTCCGGCTCTGGAAACACCATATATTTT.

CDR3 DNA sequence: TGTGCCACCAGCAGAGATTTAGCGGGAGGGCCGGGAAACGGGGAGTTCTTC. Its protein is CATSRDLAGGPGNGEFF. The gene calls are TRBV15 and TRBJ2-1; 11 positions agree with TRBD2. Germline-derived CDR1 and CDR2 are LNHNV and YYDKDF (reference sequence). V lost 0 bases to trimming and J lost 14 bases; unmatched junction nucleotides: 15. CDR3 length: 17 residues.

The chain carries TRBV3-1 (or the pseudogene TRBV3-2) and TRBJ2-3, with D uncertain. Germline CDR1 is LGHDT and CDR2 is YNNKEL (reference sequence). The ends were cut back, 3 bases at V and 0 bases at J, with 7 bases in the middle. The CDR3 is made up of 14 amino acids. CDR3: CASSQRPSTDTQYF. Written as DNA, the CDR3 is TGTGCCAGCAGCCAGCGGCCTAGCACAGATACGCAGTATTTT.

V is TRBV5-8 and J is TRBJ2-3; 16 positions match TRBD2. This CDR3 has 18 residues. J lost 4 bases, V lost 1 base, and 6 bases had no gene match. The germline CDR1 and CDR2 sequences are SGHTS and YDEGEE. DNA of the CDR3: TGTGCCAGCAGCTTGACAGGGACTAGCGGGGGGGCGGCAGATACGCAGTATTTT. Translating gives CASSLTGTSGGAADTQYF.

The rearrangement joins TRBV2 to TRBJ1-2; D not resolved. This CDR3 has 12 residues. CDR1 is SNHLY, CDR2 FYNNEI, per germline. Between the trimmed V and J ends, which lost 6 bases and 4 bases, there was a span of 9 bases. The DNA for the CDR3 is TGTGCCAGCAGGAGGAGCCTCTATGGCTACACCTTC. Residues: CASRRSLYGYTF.

The chain employs TRBV7-9 and TRBJ1-1, with D unclear. This CDR3 is 14 amino acids long. Trimming took 2 bases from V and 5 from J, leaving 12 bases between them. Germline CDR1 and CDR2: SEHNR and FQNEAQ (reference sequence). CDR3: CASSLRASGTEAFF. CDR3 in DNA: TGTGCCAGCAGCTTAAGGGCCAGTGGGACTGAAGCTTTCTTT.

The table lists this clone with a count of one. This chain joins TRBV6-2 or TRBV6-3 and TRBJ2-3, with a tentative D call TRBD2 (5 bases). The CDR3 length is 16 residues. V was shortened by 4 bases and J by 8 bases, with 22 bases between the two germline ends. Germline V gene lookup returns CDR1 MNHEY and CDR2 SVGEGT. In DNA, the CDR3 is TGTGCCAGCAGTTTGGCCCCCCCGGACTCCCTACCTACGCAGTATTTT. Translating gives CASSLAPPDSLPTQYF.

V gene TRBV5-1 combines with J gene TRBJ2-7, with a weak D call TRBD1 (6 bases). V lost 0 bases, J lost 2 bases, and 9 bases lay in between. The CDR3 sequence is 14 residues long. CDR1 SGHRS and CDR2 YFSETQ come from the germline V gene. This chain's CDR3 is CASSLDRVTYEQYF. The CDR3 DNA follows: TGCGCCAGCAGCTTGGACAGGGTAACCTACGAGCAGTACTTC. The variable domain in full, completed from reference TRBV5-1 and TRBJ2-7, reads KAGVTQTPRYLIKTRGQQVTLSCSPISGHRSVSWYQQTPGQGLQFLFEYFSETQRNKGNFPGRFSGRQFSNSRSEMNVSTLELGDSALYLCASSLDRVTYEQYFGPGTRLTVT.

J is TRBJ1-1 and V is TRBV12-5; D may be TRBD1 (6 bases). CDR1 and CDR2 from the germline V gene are LGHNT and FRNRAP. With 5 bases removed from V and 1 base from J, the gap between germline ends came to 17 bases. The CDR3 sequence is 16 residues long. The CDR3 bases are TGTGCTAGTGGTACACAGGGAAGAGTAGGGAACACTGAAGCTTTCTTT. Amino acid sequence: CASGTQGRVGNTEAFF.

J is TRBJ2-3 and V is TRBV29-1; D possibly corresponds to TRBD1 (6 bases). CDR3 length: 12 amino acids. Trimming left V 6 bases short and J 2 bases short, with 9 bases between. Germline lookup yields CDR1 SQVTM and CDR2 ANQGSEA. DNA of the CDR3: TGCAGCGTCGGGGACAACACAGATACGCAGTATTTT. This sequence encodes CSVGDNTDTQYF.

The chain recombines TRBV27 with TRBJ1-6, with 10 bases aligning to TRBD1. Germline values: CDR1 MNHEY, CDR2 SMNVEV (reference sequence). J gave up 8 bases and V 3 bases, and 7 bases lay outside the gene matches. The CDR3 spans 16 residues. The CDR3 nucleotides read TGTGCCAGCAGTTTGGGACAGGGGAACTACCATTCACCCCTCCACTTT. Amino acid sequence: CASSLGQGNYHSPLHF.

The chain links TRBV4-3 to TRBJ1-4; no definite D call. Germline V gene data show CDR1 as LGHNA and CDR2 as YSLEER. The CDR3 consists of 12 residues. Deletions cut 4 bases from V and 3 bases from J, with 3 bases between. The CDR3 sequence: CASSRANEKLFF. CDR3 DNA: TGCGCCAGCAGCCGGGCTAATGAAAAACTGTTTTTT.

The chain carries TRBV3-1 (or the pseudogene TRBV3-2) and TRBJ2-5, with TRBD1 as a possible D gene (7 bases). This CDR3 contains 15 residues. Germline V gives CDR1 LGHDT, CDR2 YNNKEL (reference sequence). Trimming stripped 0 bases from V and 4 bases from J, with 12 bases between. The CDR3 nucleotides read TGTGCCAGCAGCCAAGAGCTCCAGGGGGGAGAGACCCAGTACTTC. Its translation is CASSQELQGGETQYF.

The V call is TRBV23-1, the J call TRBJ1-4; D is ambiguous. TRBV23-1 qualifies as an ORF whose function is uncertain. This CDR3 comprises 16 residues. V gave up 0 bases and J gave up 8 bases, with 16 bases separating them. CDR3 DNA: TGCGCCAGCAGTCAATCTTGCGGAGGTACGGACGAAAAACTGTTTTTT. This encodes CASSQSCGGTDEKLFF.

The chain couples TRBV5-1 to TRBJ2-7; TRBD2 matches at 12 bases. The germline V gene encodes CDR1 SGHRS and CDR2 YFSETQ. Unmatched junction bases numbered 8, after V lost 7 bases and J lost 3 bases. The length of the CDR3 is 15 residues. The CDR3 bases are TGCGCCAGCGGCGGACTAGCGGGGTCCTACTACGAGCAGTACTTC. This translates into CASGGLAGSYYEQYF.

V usage is TRBV6-2 or TRBV6-3 and J usage is TRBJ2-7; D is ambiguous. This CDR3 is 12 amino acids long. V was cut by 0 bases and J by 6 bases, with 6 bases left in between. The V gene's germline CDR1 is MNHEY and CDR2 SVGEGT. The CDR3 sequence: CASSYSKVEQYF. DNA of the CDR3: TGTGCCAGCAGTTACTCGAAGGTCGAGCAGTACTTC.

CDR3 region: CAISPGQGVYEQYF. The CDR3 DNA is TGTGCCATCAGCCCGGGACAGGGTGTTTACGAGCAGTACTTC. This chain links TRBV10-3 with TRBJ2-7, with TRBD1 matching over 9 bases. The trim removed 6 bases at V and 4 bases at J, leaving 7 bases unmatched. CDR1 and CDR2 from the germline V gene are ENHRY and SYGVKD. The CDR3 contains 14 residues.

This sequence joins TRBV19 and TRBJ1-6; tentative D call: TRBD1 (6 bases). CDR3 length equals 16 residues. The germline CDR1 and CDR2 sequences are LNHDA and SQIVND (reference sequence). The V end lost 4 bases, the J end lost 3 bases, and 13 bases lay between the germline ends. This CDR3 reads CASSTGGQYYNSPLHF. CDR3 DNA: TGTGCCAGTAGTACGGGAGGACAGTACTATAATTCACCCCTCCACTTT.

The CDR3 bases are TGTGCCAGCAGCGTAGGGGGGACCTACAATCAGCCCCAGCATTTT. It specifies CASSVGGTYNQPQHF. The chain carries TRBV9 and TRBJ1-5; a weak D match, TRBD1 (5 bases). The V end lost 0 bases, the J end lost 3 bases, and 10 bases lay between the germline ends. The CDR3 is made up of 15 amino acids. CDR1 and CDR2 (germline): SGDLS, YYNGEE.

The rearrangement uses TRBV11-3 and TRBJ2-1; 7 positions match TRBD2. V lost 5 bases and J lost 6; bases outside the gene matches: 4. The germline V gene encodes CDR1 SGHNT and CDR2 YENEEA. This CDR3 has 13 amino acids. DNA of the CDR3: TGTGCCAGCAGCCCACGCGGGAGCAATGAGCAGTTCTTC. Encoded protein: CASSPRGSNEQFF.

The genes are TRBV5-8 and TRBJ1-1; D is unclear. V dropped 6 bases and J dropped 5 bases, with 14 bases sitting between them. Looked up from germline, CDR1 is SGHTS and CDR2 is YDEGEE. This CDR3 comprises 13 residues. This CDR3 is CASKHIRRTEAFF. DNA of the CDR3: TGTGCCAGCAAACACATCAGAAGGACTGAAGCTTTCTTT.

The chain couples TRBV27 to TRBJ2-3; tentative D call: TRBD2 (5 bases). The V end lost 4 bases, the J end lost 6 bases, and 17 bases lay between the germline ends. Germline V CDR1 and CDR2: MNHEY, SMNVEV (reference sequence). This CDR3 region has 15 residues. CDR3 DNA: TGTGCCAGCAGTTCGAGGGCCCCCGCACTGGATACGCAGTATTTT. It translates to CASSSRAPALDTQYF.

This chain joins TRBV3-1 (or the pseudogene TRBV3-2) and TRBJ2-1; D may correspond to TRBD1 or TRBD2 (7 bases each). Germline V lookup: CDR1 LGHDT, CDR2 YNNKEL (reference sequence). The germline V and J ends were trimmed by 3 bases and 14 bases, with 17 bases remaining between them. The CDR3 sequence is 13 residues long. The CDR3 region has the DNA TGTGCCAGCAGCCAGTTTAAGCGGGACAGAAAGTTCTTC. Its translation is CASSQFKRDRKFF.

J is TRBJ2-3 and V is TRBV5-1; perhaps TRBD2 as D (6 bases). Germline CDR1 and CDR2: SGHRS and YFSETQ. The V end was cut by 8 bases, the J end by 0 bases, with 13 bases between. This CDR3 is 14 amino acids long. The CDR3 reads CASQTGGSTDTQYF. The CDR3 DNA is TGCGCCAGTCAGACTGGAGGGAGCACAGATACGCAGTATTTT.

The chain is built from TRBV4-1 and TRBJ2-3; D ambiguous. V was pared by 2 bases and J by 1 base, with 7 bases between. The CDR3 length is 14 residues. Germline V gene sequence: CDR1 MGHRA, CDR2 YSYEKL. CDR3 DNA: TGCGCCAGCAGCCAAACCCAGGGCACAGATACGCAGTATTTT. This translates into CASSQTQGTDTQYF.

The rearrangement links TRBV5-1 to TRBJ1-1; 12 bases align to TRBD1. Trimming took 0 bases from V and 5 from J; bases not matched to a gene: 5. Germline lookup yields CDR1 SGHRS and CDR2 YFSETQ. The CDR3 covers 16 residues. The CDR3 region is CASSLDGTGGGTEAFF. DNA for the CDR3: TGCGCCAGCAGCTTGGACGGGACAGGGGGCGGGACTGAAGCTTTCTTT.

The chain recombines TRBV6-6 with TRBJ1-2, with TRBD1 matching over 7 bases. CDR1 MNHNY and CDR2 SVGAGI come from the germline V gene (reference sequence). The length of the CDR3 is 14 residues. Trimming removed 7 bases from V and 0 bases from J; junction bases left unmatched: 5. For the CDR3, the DNA is TGTGCCAGCACCAGGGACAGCTCTAACTATGGCTACACCTTC. Translated: CASTRDSSNYGYTF.